This T cell receptor beta chain was sequenced in a study of cytomegalovirus exposure and HLA in healthy donors (dated by TCRdb to the late 2010s). A note on the overall study: An earlier analysis of some 600 of the donors reported 276 Gb of sequence data and roughly 120 million unique TCR beta sequences obtained from approximately 180 million T cells. Roughly 300 gigabases of sequencing data and around 87 million unique TCR sequences were included in an early release covering 550 to 800 HLA-typed donors. Of the 300 to 450 genotyped donors, about 84% fell in the genetic ancestry cluster associated with self-reported Caucasian donors. The study aimed to test whether signatures of past pathogen exposure could be identified by cataloging public T cell receptors. The study used immunosequencing to profile the T cell repertoires of approximately 630 subjects and linked those repertoires to cytomegalovirus serostatus. Besides the first cohort of around 670 subjects, a separate validation cohort made up of roughly 130 different subjects was used. The study combined high-throughput TCR immunosequencing, statistical association of individual TCRs with disease status, and machine learning to predict cytomegalovirus infection status. To study patterns of TCR occurrence, a later analysis re-analyzed previously published TCR beta repertoires from 666 donors and added high-resolution HLA genotyping. Rather than using new phenotypic data, the later analysis identified candidate immune exposures from TCR beta sequences and from how often those sequences occurred across donors. An earlier analysis of 500 to 650 of the donors applied high-throughput TCR beta sequencing to assess whether each TCR beta V gene segment acted as functional or pseudogenic. Donor age, sex, ethnicity and CMV serostatus were collected together with the repertoire data. Genome-wide SNP genotypes for about 60% of the roughly 670 donors were used in a later genetic analysis, which treated that subset as a discovery cohort. All discovery cohort repertoires had been generated using a single sequencing platform. HLA typing covered class I and class II loci at four-digit resolution. The number of typed donors differed by locus: roughly 629-640 for A, B, C, DRB1 and DQB1; 500 to 550 for DQA1; around 580 for DPA1; and 450 to 480 for DPB1. Several DR-DQ haplotypes were handled as single units for association and clustering, since linkage in the cohort was strong. Among several hundred genotyped donors of the cohort, an average of approximately 220,000 unique TCR beta nucleotide sequences was sequenced per donor, of which 15% to 20% were non-productive. What the study reported, not specific to this receptor: In a later analysis, most CMV-associated TCR beta chains were found to appear HLA-restricted, with HLA associations seemingly driven largely by CMV exposure. Because counts were too low, 15 or so rarely observed V segments, including chromosome 9 orphons, were excluded from the earlier analysis of some 540 of the donors. Immune exposure information for the cohort was limited to CMV serostatus. A later analysis found that TCR association rates varied across HLA loci, with DRB1 alleles showing the most associated TCRs and HLA-C alleles the fewest. In vitro tests confirmed that three of the cytomegalovirus-associated TCR beta chains recognize cytomegalovirus antigens. Broadly in line with IMGT annotations, most TCR beta V segments showed up in productive rearrangements about 90% or about 30% of the time in an earlier analysis of a few hundred of the donors. A group of highly shared sequence variants was considered likely to be a technical artifact of the sequencing pipeline. When HLA alleles, especially DR and DQ, strongly co-occurred, TCR associations were difficult to assign to individual alleles. According to the authors, the approach could potentially be generalized to other disease states and immunological phenotypes. A further reported finding was that TCR beta sequences accurately predicted the HLA-A and HLA-B alleles for most subjects in the first cohort. In a later analysis, 15,000 to 20,000 TCR beta sequences were associated with specific HLA alleles at a false discovery rate of 0.05. Because HLA typing was missing for some donors at each locus, association tests included only the typed subset. Compared with the roughly 700-donor mean, donors in an Asian-associated ancestry cluster had fewer N-insertions in productive TCRs, according to a later genetic analysis. In a later analysis, several top co-occurrence clusters were reported to appear linked to parvovirus B19, influenza, CMV and Epstein-Barr virus. Some IMGT-functional V segments, including TRBV6-2 and TRBV6-3, could not be distinguished by the 87-base-pair reads and were therefore excluded. The classifier was reported to diagnose cytomegalovirus status with high specificity and sensitivity in both the original and validation cohorts. The presence/absence analyses assumed that sequencing depth was roughly uniform across donors, and that assumption may not be true. In a later analysis, HLA-associated TCR beta chains showed more clonal expansion and lower generation probabilities than non-associated chains that were equally common. In a later genetic analysis, a missense DCLRE1C variant was associated with V-gene and J-gene trimming of TCR beta chains, and the association was replicated in an independent cohort. Correlated functional status among segregating V segments might be attributable to linkage disequilibrium, but an unknown experimental factor could not be ruled out. The study listed approximately 160 TCR beta chains as associated with cytomegalovirus. While some public TCRs were present in many individuals, most TCR sequences turned up only very rarely across donors. Only TCR beta chains were sequenced in this cohort, and the absence of alpha or paired-chain data limited detectable features.

Library preparation used the immunoSEQ multiplex PCR assay. For the multiplex PCR, a mixture combining 60 forward primers for TCR Vbeta segments and 13 reverse primers for TCR Jbeta segments was used. The CDR3 region of rearranged TCR beta genes was amplified from genomic DNA by a multiplex PCR assay. The amplified TCR beta libraries were sequenced on the Illumina HiSeq System as 87-base-pair reads. In the authors' own workflow: A later analysis tallied 80 million to 95 million unique TCR beta chains across the approximately 670 repertoires, and some 12 million of those chains were shared by two or more donors. Raw reads were error-corrected and collapsed into unique sequences by a nearest-neighbor algorithm in which closely related sequences were merged to remove PCR and sequencing errors. To assign V, D and J gene segments, CDR3 sequences were aligned to IMGT reference sequences. For a sequence to be retained, at least a six-nucleotide match to both a V gene segment and a J gene segment was required. Rearrangements were called productive when the CDR3 lacked stop codons and stayed in frame with V and J; all others were non-productive. Following IMGT convention, CDR3 was defined as the stretch from the second conserved V-encoded cysteine up to the conserved J-encoded phenylalanine. Sequences without an unambiguous match to a single V gene segment were excluded from the earlier analysis of 450 to 650 of the donors. An earlier analysis of 587 of the donors classified V segments as functional when productive rearrangements were above 56.7% and as segregating when the standard deviation between donors was above 5%. To diagnose cytomegalovirus status from the catalog of TCR beta chain sequences, a statistical classification framework was built. V and J gene assignment, in a later analysis, came from comparing TCR nucleotide sequences with IMGT/GENE-DB human TR gene sequences. The TCRdist pipeline was used in a later analysis to assign CDR3 sequences and most-parsimonious VDJ recombination scenarios. In a later analysis, every TCR beta chain was defined by the combination of its CDR3 amino acid sequence and its V-gene family, and reads without a unique V-gene family were dropped. As a way to deal with suspected cross-contamination and a sequencing artifact, a later analysis dropped 450 to 600 nucleotide sequences that were highly shared and had low generation probability. In a later analysis, a clonal expansion index was calculated for each public chain from normalized within-repertoire ranks of inferred template counts. Generation probabilities in a later analysis came from a VDJ recombination model fitted to out-of-frame rearrangements, and those results were checked against IGoR. In a later analysis, hypergeometric tests were used to score TCR-TCR, TCR-HLA and TCR-CMV co-occurrence, with a repertoire-size bias correction applied to TCR pairs. A later analysis estimated false discovery rates by permuting HLA or CMV assignments 20 times. A later analysis grouped co-occurring TCRs with DBSCAN, adding TCRdist sequence similarity when clustering within HLA-allele-positive subsets. For co-occurrence clustering, repertoires with fewer than 30,000 or more than 120,000 public chains were excluded, along with roughly 5 repertoires with anomalous nucleotide sharing. The clones in this table, taken by TCRdb from immuneACCESS, are in-frame only. Not every clone is retained; where verified, under half of the shortfall comes from an unresolved V gene, and the cause of the rest is unknown. D and trimming were read from the DNA, whereas the V and J calls and clone size are those reported in that table. Recorded for this sample are some 150,000 clones; roughly three quarters of them occurred a single time. The ten largest clones take up around 1.3% of the sample.

Via the germline V gene (reference sequence), CDR1 is LNHDA and CDR2 SQIVND. The CDR3 covers 16 residues, taking in both the cysteine and the phenylalanine. Kept here is only the CDR3 DNA, which spans 48 bases and is read in frame from base 1. V is pruned by 6 bases and J by 4 bases, leaving 7 bases of the junction without a gene match. In total, approximately 610 healthy bone marrow donors made up the cohort. At the time of sampling, every cohort member was nominally healthy, though immune exposures that went unrecorded were likely present. The donor was CMV seronegative and belonged to the group of 352 seronegative cohort members. Every donor gave a peripheral blood sample, and the peripheral blood mononuclear cells from that sample were used for TCR beta sequencing. Genomic DNA extraction from the blood cell samples was performed with the Qiagen DNeasy Blood Extraction Kit. This clone was counted only a few times. No cognate antigen has been identified for it. Base qualities are not provided; no much larger clone lies one nucleotide away.

The TCR comes from a woman aged 35 to 49 in good health and CMV-seronegative. This chain is built from TRBV19 and TRBJ2-2, with 11 bases in between that match TRBD2. The specimen was PBMCs. The nucleotide sequence reads as follows: TGTGCCAGTAGACACACTAGCGGGGGTCGCACCGGGGAGCTGTTTTTT. This codes for CASRHTSGGRTGELFF.